The clone carrying this T cell receptor beta chain has only a few counts. Its antigen remains unidentified. This entry comes from a study of beta chain features in type 1 diabetes. Whole-study findings and limits: Type 1 diabetes patients showed a moderate but significant shortening of TCRB CDR3s in all four CD4+ subsets.

The entirety of the isolated RNA underwent reverse transcription, so expressed TCRB transcripts were sequenced. The protocol was immunoSEQ multiplex PCR, while the TCRdb copy is restricted to in-frame clones and leaves out a portion. The repertoire holds around 650,000 clones, 9.5% to 15% seen once, with approximately 0.11% in the top ten. Germline assignment: CDR1 ENHRY and CDR2 SYGVKD. With V trimmed by 4 bases and J by 2 bases, 3 bases remained unmatched. This CDR3 contains 14 residues. The origin of this receptor is a man in his thirties or forties with type 1 diabetes. The sequencing sample was made of naive CD4+ T cells from blood. The chain is built from TRBV10-3 and TRBJ2-7, with 9 bases aligning to TRBD2. The CDR3 spells CAISGAGGPYEQYF. The CDR3 DNA reads TGTGCCATCAGTGGAGCGGGGGGTCCCTACGAGCAGTACTTC.